The 21 T cell receptor beta chains listed next were all sequenced from one sample in a study of blood T cell repertoires in COVID-19. Sequencing used immunoSEQ multiplex PCR; TCRdb keeps in-frame clones, though not all of them. The sample has a few hundred thousand clones, around 89% seen once. Sequenced: PBMCs or T cells enriched from blood (not recorded which). Receptor source: a woman in her twenties or thirties who had recovered from COVID-19.

V gene TRBV15 combines with J gene TRBJ1-4; 10 bases are a match to TRBD1. Trimming removed 1 base from V and 6 bases from J; junction bases left unmatched: 2. Looked up from germline, CDR1 is LNHNV and CDR2 is YYDKDF (reference sequence). This CDR3 has 15 residues. The CDR3 loop is CATSRAGTGDEKLFF. The CDR3 bases are TGTGCCACCAGCAGAGCCGGGACAGGGGATGAAAAACTGTTTTTT.

The J gene is TRBJ1-1, the V gene TRBV18; D may be TRBD1 (6 bases). The V gene lost 3 bases and the J gene lost 3 bases, with 14 bases spanning the gap. The CDR3 has 15 residues. Germline values: CDR1 KGHSH, CDR2 LQKENI. CDR3 residues: CASSPRGASYTEAFF. The CDR3 coding sequence is TGTGCCAGCTCACCGCGGGGGGCTTCCTACACTGAAGCTTTCTTT. Looking up the rest from reference TRBV18 and TRBJ1-1 gives the full variable domain: NAGVMQNPRHLVRRRGQEARLRCSPMKGHSHVYWYRQLPEEGLKFMVYLQKENIIDESGMPKERFSAEFPKEGPSILRIQQVVRGDSAAYFCASSPRGASYTEAFFGQGTRLTVV.

This clone was seen only a few times. The gene calls are TRBV28 and TRBJ1-1; 9 bases map to TRBD1. The CDR3 is 15 residues long. CDR1 is MDHEN, CDR2 SYDVKM, per germline. V lost 6 bases and J lost 5; bases outside the gene matches: 10. This CDR3 reads CASSMPGTGSTEAFF. In DNA, the CDR3 is TGTGCCAGCAGCATGCCCGGGACAGGGAGTACTGAAGCTTTCTTT.

V is TRBV19 and J is TRBJ1-4; D gene unclear. Germline CDR1 reads LNHDA; CDR2 reads SQIVND (reference sequence). The CDR3 has 16 amino acids. V lost 3 bases and J 5 bases, leaving 16 bases between the germline ends. The CDR3 protein is CASSIQMTRRNEKLFF. CDR3 DNA: TGTGCCAGTAGTATCCAAATGACACGGCGAAATGAAAAACTGTTTTTT.

This chain links TRBV18 with TRBJ2-1; 11 bases line up with TRBD2. Looked up from germline, CDR1 is KGHSH and CDR2 is LQKENI. V was pared by 6 bases and J by 0 bases, with 7 bases of the junction left unmatched. The CDR3 loop spans 17 amino acids. Here the CDR3 reads CASSSGLAVSSYNEQFF. CDR3 bases: TGTGCCAGCTCCTCGGGACTAGCGGTAAGCTCCTACAATGAGCAGTTCTTC.

The chain has TRBV5-1 and TRBJ1-3, with no clear D. Germline V gives CDR1 SGHRS, CDR2 YFSETQ. The CDR3 extends over 15 amino acids. V lost 3 bases and J 0 bases, leaving 10 bases between the germline ends. The CDR3 reads CASSSLSNSGNTIYF. The CDR3 nucleotides are TGCGCCAGCAGCTCCCTATCCAACTCTGGAAACACCATATATTTT.

The chain uses TRBV6-5 and TRBJ1-1; TRBD1 agrees at 11 bases. V dropped 8 bases and J dropped 5; count of bases not matched to a gene: 4. Germline CDR1 is MNHEY and CDR2 is SVGAGI. The CDR3 is 13 residues long. CDR3 amino acids: CASGDRGGTEAFF. CDR3 sequence (DNA): TGTGCCAGCGGGGACAGGGGGGGTACTGAAGCTTTCTTT.

The V gene is TRBV6-5, the J gene TRBJ1-2, with 7 nucleotides matching TRBD1. Germline-derived CDR1 and CDR2 are MNHEY and SVGAGI. Trimming at V came to 6 bases and at J to 7 bases, leaving 8 bases not matched to a gene. There are 13 residues in the CDR3. CDR3: CASRPDRDRGYTF. The CDR3 DNA follows: TGTGCCAGCAGGCCCGACAGGGATCGTGGCTACACCTTC.

Remarks on this clone: At the DNA level, this CDR3 is encoded by other sequences in the same sample as well. The chain joins TRBV7-2 to TRBJ1-2; 9 nucleotides match TRBD1. The CDR3 is made up of 14 amino acids. Losses at the gene ends were 7 bases for V and 1 base for J; bases not matched to a gene: 4. Germline CDR1 SGHTA, CDR2 FQGNSA. The CDR3 loop reads CASTGTGSNYGYTF. CDR3 sequence (DNA): TGTGCCAGCACCGGGACAGGGAGTAACTATGGCTACACCTTC.

In its sample, this clone was seen once. The chain uses TRBV7-2 and TRBJ2-3, with no clear D. CDR1 is SGHTA and CDR2 is FQGNSA in the germline V gene. The V end was cut by 6 bases, the J end by 6 bases, with 13 bases between. The CDR3 sequence is 13 residues long. The CDR3 region has the DNA TGTGCCAGCAGTCAGATCGTCGGGGATACGCAGTATTTT. Translated: CASSQIVGDTQYF.

This clone has a single count. This chain joins TRBV7-9 and TRBJ1-4; no definite D call. V was shortened by 2 bases and J by 8 bases, with 12 bases between the two germline ends. The CDR3 length is 14 residues. Germline V gives CDR1 SEHNR, CDR2 FQNEAQ (reference sequence). In nucleotides, the CDR3 is TGTGCCAGCAGCTTACAGACCGGGTTCGAAAAACTGTTTTTT. Amino acid sequence: CASSLQTGFEKLFF. Full variable domain (missing parts from reference TRBV7-9 and TRBJ1-4): DTGVSQNPRHKITKRGQNVTFRCDPISEHNRLYWYRQTLGQGPEFLTYFQNEAQLEKSRLLSDRFSAERPKGSFSTLEIQRTEQGDSAMYLCASSLQTGFEKLFFGSGTQLSVL.

A few counts support this clone. The chain recombines TRBV7-2 with TRBJ2-7; D is uncertain. V was pared by 1 base and J by 3 bases, with 10 bases between. Germline V lookup: CDR1 SGHTA, CDR2 FQGNSA. The CDR3 runs to 14 residues. CDR3 residues: CASSLEEFGYEQYF. As DNA, the CDR3 is TGTGCCAGCAGCTTAGAAGAGTTTGGCTACGAGCAGTACTTC.

The chain is built from TRBV28 and TRBJ1-5, with TRBD1 matching over 8 bases. There are 13 residues in the CDR3. Germline V gives CDR1 MDHEN, CDR2 SYDVKM. The J segment lost 5 bases and the V segment lost 6 bases, leaving 3 bases of the junction unmatched. This chain's CDR3 is CASRTGDYQPQHF. As DNA, the CDR3 is TGTGCCAGCAGGACAGGGGATTATCAGCCCCAGCATTTT.

This clone showed up just a few times. As DNA, the CDR3 is TGTGCCATCAGGGACAGCCTTAACGAGCAGTACTTC. This encodes CAIRDSLNEQYF. V usage is TRBV10-3 and J usage is TRBJ2-7, with a tentative D call TRBD1 (6 bases). Germline assignment: CDR1 ENHRY and CDR2 SYGVKD. This CDR3 has 12 residues. V lost 6 bases, J lost 5 bases, and 11 bases lay in between.

This sequence joins TRBV5-6 and TRBJ2-1; 10 bases agree with TRBD1. The CDR3 contains 15 residues. V was pared by 2 bases and J by 6 bases, with 5 bases of the junction left unmatched. CDR1 is SGHDT, CDR2 YYEEEE, per germline. The CDR3 protein is CASSFGTGASNEQFF. The CDR3 coding sequence is TGTGCCAGCAGCTTCGGGACAGGGGCGAGCAATGAGCAGTTCTTC.

The chain links TRBV29-1 to TRBJ2-5; D is perhaps TRBD2 (6 bases). The CDR3 has 15 residues. Germline assignment: CDR1 SQVTM and CDR2 ANQGSEA. V was trimmed by 3 bases and J by 7 bases, leaving 21 bases between them. CDR3: CSVDDPRGVRGTQYF. The CDR3 nucleotides read TGCAGCGTTGATGATCCGCGGGGAGTGCGGGGGACCCAGTACTTC.

This clone was counted only a few times. The genes are TRBV7-6 and TRBJ2-2, with 9 bases identical to TRBD2. Losses at the gene ends were 2 bases for V and 6 bases for J; bases not matched to a gene: 10. CDR1 SGHVS and CDR2 FNYEAQ come from the germline V gene. This CDR3 spans 17 amino acids. This chain's CDR3 is CASSLPSSGRRAGELFF. CDR3 DNA sequence: TGTGCCAGCAGCTTACCCTCGAGCGGGAGGAGGGCCGGGGAGCTGTTTTTT.

The chain carries TRBV19 and TRBJ2-7, with TRBD2 identical over 9 bases. This CDR3 has 13 residues. V shed 3 bases and J 4 bases; nucleotides not matched to a gene: 1. CDR1 is LNHDA, CDR2 SQIVND, per germline (reference sequence). The CDR3 loop is CASSIGLAYEQYF. CDR3 nucleotides: TGTGCCAGTAGTATCGGACTAGCGTACGAGCAGTACTTC.

This clone was detected many times. The rearrangement uses TRBV28 and TRBJ2-2; possibly TRBD1 for D (6 bases). Germline CDR1 is MDHEN and CDR2 is SYDVKM. V dropped 7 bases and J dropped 4 bases, with 13 bases sitting between them. CDR3 size: 14 residues. CDR3 sequence: CASTPGQTTGELFF. CDR3 sequence (DNA): TGTGCCAGCACCCCCGGACAGACCACCGGGGAGCTGTTTTTT.

CDR3 DNA: TGTGCCAGCAGTTCCTCGACATTGAGGAACACTGAAGCTTTCTTT. Its protein is CASSSSTLRNTEAFF. This rearrangement joins TRBV6-5 to TRBJ1-1; no firm D call. The CDR3 spans 15 residues. The V and J ends lost 4 bases and 1 base respectively, with 13 bases between them. Germline CDR1 and CDR2: MNHEY and SVGAGI.

The chain uses TRBV5-1 and TRBJ2-1; 7 nucleotides align to TRBD2. After removal of 7 bases from V and 0 bases from J, the junction contained 7 bases not matched to a gene. The CDR3 has 15 amino acids. Looked up from germline, CDR1 is SGHRS and CDR2 is YFSETQ. CDR3 region: CASRSGNTSYNEQFF. The CDR3 bases are TGCGCCAGCCGGAGCGGGAATACCTCCTACAATGAGCAGTTCTTC.